These 8 T cell receptor beta chains originate from one sample sequenced in a study of blood T cells in healthy people across ages. Then a second PCR, running roughly 6 to 12 cycles, was carried out with a sample-barcoded 5' primer and a J-beta primer mix. Each CDR3 protein gets one entry after TCRdb re-called the 5' RACE reads with MiXCR. This sample yields 700,000 to 950,000 distinct CDR3 sequences, of which roughly 50% are seen a single time; around 22% belongs to the top ten. The source material was blood. These receptors were taken from a man aged 25-40 years in good health.

The genes are TRBV20-1 and TRBJ2-1; D is unresolved. Trimming removed 3 bases at V and 8 bases at J, with 17 bases between. This CDR3 region has 14 residues. Germline V CDR1 and CDR2: DFQATT, SNEGSKA (reference sequence). For the CDR3, the DNA is TGCAGTGCTAGTCTCTCGGAAGCCAGCGATGAGCAGTTCTTC. It codes for CSASLSEASDEQFF.

The chain employs TRBV7-2 and TRBJ2-7, with 10 bases identical to TRBD2. The J call may be mistaken, given a closer DNA end match to TRBJ2-4. Germline V gene lookup returns CDR1 SGHTA and CDR2 FQGNSA. The CDR3 loop spans 15 amino acids. The CDR3: CASSLASGSENIQYF. DNA of the CDR3: TGTGCCAGCAGCTTGGCTAGCGGGAGTGAAAACATTCAGTACTTC.

The sample holds one count of this clonotype. Its ends do not fully match the called genes, so a read error is possible. The chain recombines TRBV7-8 with TRBJ2-7; D uncertain. The germline V gene has CDR1 SGHVS and CDR2 FQNEAQ. This CDR3 is built from 12 residues. The DNA for the CDR3 is TGTGCCAGCAGCCTTTCGTCCTACAAGCAGTACTTC. This encodes CASSLSSYKQYF.

The chain recombines TRBV6-6 with TRBJ2-2; no firm D call. In germline, CDR1 is MNHNY, CDR2 SVGAGI (reference sequence). V gave up 5 bases and J gave up 6 bases, with 10 bases separating them. The length of the CDR3 is 13 residues. Here the CDR3 DNA reads TGTGCCAGCAGTCCCATGTCCGCCGGGGAGCTGTTTTTT. Translated, it gives CASSPMSAGELFF.

The V gene is TRBV20-1, the J gene TRBJ1-2; 7 bases fit TRBD1. CDR1 DFQATT and CDR2 SNEGSKA come from the germline V gene (reference sequence). The CDR3 runs 15 residues. Losses at the gene ends were 0 bases for V and 4 bases for J; bases not matched to a gene: 8. CDR3 bases: TGCAGTGCTAGAGATACCCGGGACAGAGCCTATGGCTACACCTTC. It is translated as CSARDTRDRAYGYTF.

V is TRBV20-1 and J is TRBJ2-7, with a weak D call TRBD2 (6 bases). The V gene's germline CDR1 is DFQATT and CDR2 SNEGSKA (reference sequence). Trimming shortened V by 0 bases and J by 2 bases, and 23 bases separated the two germline ends. The CDR3 contains 18 residues. CDR3: CSARDSPAAGRLAYEQYF. CDR3 nucleotide sequence: TGCAGTGCTAGAGATTCTCCGGCGGCGGGACGACTGGCCTACGAGCAGTACTTC.

The gene calls are TRBV12-3 or TRBV12-4 and TRBJ1-1; TRBD1 is a possible D gene (5 bases). This CDR3 comprises 13 residues. The ends were cut back, 8 bases at V and 6 bases at J, with 16 bases in the middle. CDR3 sequence: CASRRVPGPEAFF. Here the CDR3 DNA reads TGTGCCAGCCGCCGAGTACCAGGGCCTGAAGCTTTCTTT.

This clonotype showed up just a few times. The chain couples TRBV25-1 to TRBJ2-1; no definite D call. CDR3 length equals 11 residues. With 4 bases removed from V and 9 bases from J, the gap between germline ends came to 7 bases. CDR1 MGHDK and CDR2 SYGVNS come from the germline V gene. This chain's CDR3 is CASSVKTEQFF. CDR3 sequence (DNA): TGTGCCAGCAGTGTAAAGACTGAGCAGTTCTTC.